This T cell receptor (beta chain) appears in the sequencing data of a study of shared clonotypes between healthy human individuals. Study-wide points: The study found lower generation probabilities in non-shared clonotypes than in those shared by all four donors.

As for this clone: Its target is unknown.

Clones were sequenced by immunoSEQ multiplex PCR, and TCRdb holds only the in-frame ones, with some missing. Here the sample spans over 1.4 million clones, 95% to 97% being singletons. The sample taken for sequencing was naive CD4+ T cells sorted from blood. This sample's subset: CD45RA+ positively selected. The receptor was derived from a man aged 30-40 years in good health.

CDR3 DNA sequence: TGTGCCAGCAGTGTGATCACAGGGGCCGGTGAAGCTTTCTTT. Translated, it gives CASSVITGAGEAFF. The V and J genes are TRBV6-1 and TRBJ1-1, with TRBD1 identical over 7 bases. V dropped 4 bases and J dropped 7; count of bases not matched to a gene: 9. This CDR3 has 14 residues. CDR1 and CDR2 from the germline V gene are MNHNS and SASEGT.